The rows below give T cell receptor beta chains drawn from one sample of a study of T cell responses to AZD1222 COVID-19 vaccine. Generated by immunoSEQ multiplex PCR, the TCRdb table keeps only in-frame clones and is missing some. The sample lists about 100,000 clones; approximately 90% were seen once. The sample here was peripheral blood, taken on day 0 of AZD1222 vaccination. Every receptor here comes from an adult in good health. Both conserved end residues are part of each CDR3. D genes are given only for firm matches. Only some rows state a clone size, as once, few, many or a class for expanded clones.

V gene: TRBV10-3
clone size: -
D gene: -
J gene: TRBJ2-3
CDR3 protein: CAISESIDTQYF
CDR3 DNA: TGTGCCATCAGTGAGTCTATAGATACGCAGTATTTT

V gene: TRBV3-1/TRBV3-2
clone size: -
D gene: TRBD1
J gene: TRBJ1-2
CDR3 protein: CASSGPGQGWNYGYTF
CDR3 DNA: TGTGCCAGCAGCGGCCCGGGACAGGGATGGAACTATGGCTACACCTTC

V gene: TRBV4-2
clone size: -
D gene: -
J gene: TRBJ1-2
CDR3 protein: CASSQDSGRDYGYTF
CDR3 DNA: TGTGCCAGCAGCCAAGATTCCGGCAGAGACTATGGCTACACCTTC

V gene: TRBV28
clone size: -
D gene: -
J gene: TRBJ2-1
CDR3 protein: CASSSRGAADEQFF
CDR3 DNA: TGTGCCAGCAGTTCACGGGGGGCGGCGGATGAGCAGTTCTTC

V gene: TRBV19
clone size: -
D gene: -
J gene: TRBJ2-2
CDR3 protein: CASSPHTGELFF
CDR3 DNA: TGTGCCAGTAGTCCCCACACCGGGGAGCTGTTTTTT

V gene: TRBV11-2
clone size: -
D gene: -
J gene: TRBJ1-2
CDR3 protein: CASSLERGRYGYTF
CDR3 DNA: TGTGCCAGCAGCTTAGAACGGGGCCGCTATGGCTACACCTTC

V gene: TRBV7-6
clone size: -
D gene: -
J gene: TRBJ1-5
CDR3 protein: CASSGQFNQPQHF
CDR3 DNA: TGTGCCAGCAGCGGGCAGTTCAATCAGCCCCAGCATTTT

V gene: TRBV6-5
clone size: -
D gene: -
J gene: TRBJ2-3
CDR3 protein: CASSYSTSSTDTQYF
CDR3 DNA: TGTGCCAGCAGTTACAGTACTAGCTCTACAGATACGCAGTATTTT

V gene: TRBV3-1/TRBV3-2
clone size: -
D gene: -
J gene: TRBJ1-6
CDR3 protein: CASSQERGINNSPLHF
CDR3 DNA: TGTGCCAGCAGCCAGGAAAGAGGGATTAACAATTCACCCCTCCACTTT

V gene: TRBV7-9
clone size: -
D gene: TRBD2
J gene: TRBJ2-3
CDR3 protein: CASSSPWSGGQYF
CDR3 DNA: TGTGCCAGCAGCTCCCCGTGGTCGGGGGGGCAGTATTTT

V gene: TRBV18
clone size: -
D gene: TRBD1
J gene: TRBJ1-1
CDR3 protein: CASSQGQGNTEAFF
CDR3 DNA: TGTGCCAGCTCACAGGGACAGGGGAACACTGAAGCTTTCTTT

V gene: TRBV19
clone size: -
D gene: -
J gene: TRBJ2-7
CDR3 protein: CASSIGLAIHEQYF
CDR3 DNA: TGTGCCAGTAGTATCGGGCTAGCGATCCACGAGCAGTACTTC

V gene: TRBV3-1/TRBV3-2
clone size: -
D gene: -
J gene: TRBJ2-7
CDR3 protein: CASSQVGLIYEQYF
CDR3 DNA: TGTGCCAGCAGCCAAGTAGGGCTAATCTACGAGCAGTACTTC

V gene: TRBV19
clone size: -
D gene: -
J gene: TRBJ2-7
CDR3 protein: CASQERGGPYEQYF
CDR3 DNA: TGTGCCAGTCAAGAAAGGGGGGGCCCCTACGAGCAGTACTTC

V gene: TRBV30
clone size: -
D gene: -
J gene: TRBJ1-1
CDR3 protein: CAWSTRGLLNTEAFF
CDR3 DNA: TGTGCCTGGAGTACCAGGGGTCTCCTCAACACTGAAGCTTTCTTT

V gene: TRBV29-1
clone size: -
D gene: -
J gene: TRBJ2-5
CDR3 protein: CSVAGLITETQYF
CDR3 DNA: TGCAGCGTTGCGGGACTGATCACAGAGACCCAGTACTTC

V gene: TRBV27
clone size: -
D gene: TRBD1
J gene: TRBJ2-7
CDR3 protein: CASSQDRGSYEQYF
CDR3 DNA: TGTGCCAGCAGTCAGGACAGGGGAAGCTACGAGCAGTACTTC

V gene: TRBV7-3
clone size: -
D gene: -
J gene: TRBJ1-1
CDR3 protein: CASSPGRDTEAFF
CDR3 DNA: TGTGCCAGCAGCCCGGGGAGGGACACTGAAGCTTTCTTT

V gene: TRBV7-9
clone size: -
D gene: TRBD1
J gene: TRBJ1-3
CDR3 protein: CASSLGQGRNTIYF
CDR3 DNA: TGTGCCAGCAGCTTAGGACAGGGACGGAACACCATATATTTT

V gene: TRBV27
clone size: -
D gene: -
J gene: TRBJ1-5
CDR3 protein: CASSLVRGVDQPQHF
CDR3 DNA: TGTGCCAGCAGTTTAGTCAGGGGAGTGGATCAGCCCCAGCATTTT

V gene: TRBV30
clone size: -
D gene: TRBD1
J gene: TRBJ2-5
CDR3 protein: CAYKTGDQETQYF
CDR3 DNA: TGTGCCTATAAAACAGGGGATCAAGAGACCCAGTACTTC

V gene: TRBV28
clone size: -
D gene: -
J gene: TRBJ1-1
CDR3 protein: CASSFRGTTEAFF
CDR3 DNA: TGTGCCAGCAGTTTTAGGGGCACCACTGAAGCTTTCTTT

V gene: TRBV3-1/TRBV3-2
clone size: -
D gene: -
J gene: TRBJ1-3
CDR3 protein: CASSSEGNTIYF
CDR3 DNA: TGTGCCAGCAGTTCCGAGGGAAACACCATATATTTT

V gene: TRBV6-5
clone size: once
D gene: TRBD1
J gene: TRBJ2-7
CDR3 protein: CASSRDRSYEQYF
CDR3 DNA: TGTGCCAGCAGTAGGGACAGGTCCTACGAGCAGTACTTC

V gene: TRBV19
clone size: -
D gene: -
J gene: TRBJ1-1
CDR3 protein: CASRPEGSDWNTEAFF
CDR3 DNA: TGTGCCAGTAGGCCGGAGGGGTCGGATTGGAACACTGAAGCTTTCTTT

V gene: TRBV6-5
clone size: -
D gene: -
J gene: TRBJ1-2
CDR3 protein: CASSSAIGKEAHGYTF
CDR3 DNA: TGTGCCAGCAGTTCCGCCATTGGAAAAGAAGCCCATGGCTACACCTTC

V gene: TRBV7-9
clone size: -
D gene: TRBD1
J gene: TRBJ2-2
CDR3 protein: CASSARDSNTGELFF
CDR3 DNA: TGTGCCAGCAGCGCCCGGGACAGTAACACCGGGGAGCTGTTTTTT

V gene: TRBV13
clone size: -
D gene: -
J gene: TRBJ1-1
CDR3 protein: CASSLVGRSGYTEAFF
CDR3 DNA: TGTGCCAGCAGCTTAGTAGGGCGGAGCGGGTACACTGAAGCTTTCTTT

V gene: TRBV12-5
clone size: -
D gene: -
J gene: TRBJ2-1
CDR3 protein: CASGLVRGEQFF
CDR3 DNA: TGTGCTAGTGGTTTGGTACGAGGTGAGCAGTTCTTC

V gene: TRBV21-1
clone size: -
D gene: -
J gene: TRBJ2-7
CDR3 protein: CASSKNGQVDRTYEQYF
CDR3 DNA: TGTGCCAGCAGCAAAAATGGACAGGTCGACAGAACCTACGAGCAGTACTTC

V gene: TRBV13
clone size: -
D gene: TRBD1
J gene: TRBJ1-1
CDR3 protein: CASSLGGTGQAEAFF
CDR3 DNA: TGTGCCAGCAGCTTAGGCGGGACAGGGCAAGCTGAAGCTTTCTTT